The 32 T cell receptor beta chains below were found in one sample sequenced in a study of CD8 T cells in ankylosing spondylitis. Overall study results and limits: A TCR beta motif of 7 to 9 highly homologous variants seemed to mark ankylosing spondylitis blood.

Their antigens are not known. TCRdb analysed the 5' RACE reads with MiXCR anew, one entry per CDR3 protein. The table lists some 700,000 distinct CDR3 sequences, around 19% of them singletons. Input material: blood, either unsorted or a sorted T cell fraction (not recorded which). All receptors derive from a male donor with ankylosing spondylitis.

This clonotype occurred many times. This rearrangement joins TRBV28 to TRBJ2-1, with a tentative D call TRBD2 (6 bases). Germline V gene lookup returns CDR1 MDHEN and CDR2 SYDVKM. The ends were cut back, 8 bases at V and 6 bases at J, with 17 bases in the middle. The CDR3 is 14 amino acids. CDR3 residues: CASERGGTVNEQFF. In nucleotides, the CDR3 is TGTGCCAGCGAAAGAGGAGGGACCGTCAATGAGCAGTTCTTC. The full variable domain, with the rest looked up from reference TRBV28 and TRBJ2-1, is DVKVTQSSRYLVKRTGEKVFLECVQDMDHENMFWYRQDPGLGLRLIYFSYDVKMKEKGDIPEGYSVSREKKERFSLILESASTNQTSMYLCASERGGTVNEQFFGPGTRLTVL.

The J gene is TRBJ2-7, the V gene TRBV5-1, with D unclear. Germline CDR1 and CDR2: SGHRS and YFSETQ. The CDR3 is 15 residues long. V lost 1 base, J lost 3 bases, and 14 bases lay in between. CDR3 nucleotide sequence: TGCGCCAGCAGCTTGAACGCAGAGATCGGCTACGAGCAGTACTTC. It specifies CASSLNAEIGYEQYF. The full variable domain, in which reference TRBV5-1 and TRBJ2-7 provide the parts outside the CDR3, is KAGVTQTPRYLIKTRGQQVTLSCSPISGHRSVSWYQQTPGQGLQFLFEYFSETQRNKGNFPGRFSGRQFSNSRSEMNVSTLELGDSALYLCASSLNAEIGYEQYFGPGTRLTVT.

This clonotype showed up just a few times. In DNA form, the CDR3 reads TGCGCCAGCAGCCAAGATTTAGACCACTACAATGAGCAGTTCTTC. This gives the protein CASSQDLDHYNEQFF. V usage is TRBV4-3 and J usage is TRBJ2-1; the D is unclear. The CDR3 has 15 residues. V was cut by 0 bases and J by 3 bases, with 9 bases left in between. Germline values: CDR1 LGHNA, CDR2 YSLEER.

V gene TRBV28 combines with J gene TRBJ2-3; D may be TRBD1 (5 bases). The length of the CDR3 is 15 residues. The ends were cut back, 2 bases at V and 3 bases at J, with 12 bases in the middle. CDR1 is MDHEN and CDR2 is SYDVKM in the germline V gene. The CDR3 spells CASSLGAARTDTQYF. Here the CDR3 DNA reads TGTGCCAGCAGTTTAGGGGCAGCTCGGACAGATACGCAGTATTTT.

This CDR3 is CASSSEQALRYEQYF. The CDR3 nucleotides are TGTGCCAGCAGCTCGGAACAGGCCTTAAGGTACGAGCAGTACTTC. The chain uses TRBV7-2 and TRBJ2-7; a weak D match, TRBD1 (5 bases). Trimming removed 4 bases at V and 4 bases at J, with 17 bases between. The CDR3 extends over 15 amino acids. Germline-derived CDR1 and CDR2 are SGHTA and FQGNSA.

Only a few counts were recorded for this clonotype. The rearrangement uses TRBV5-1 and TRBJ2-1; the match to TRBD2 covers 7 bases. The V segment lost 3 bases and the J segment 5 bases; nucleotides outside the gene matches: 8. The CDR3 consists of 15 residues. In germline, CDR1 is SGHRS, CDR2 YFSETQ. This chain's CDR3 is CASSWGLSGNNEQFF. In DNA form, the CDR3 reads TGCGCCAGCAGCTGGGGACTAAGCGGTAACAATGAGCAGTTCTTC.

The V and J genes are TRBV2 and TRBJ2-1; 12 bases align to TRBD1. This CDR3 is 14 amino acids long. Germline lookup yields CDR1 SNHLY and CDR2 FYNNEI. The J segment lost 14 bases and the V segment lost 8 bases, leaving 13 bases of the junction unmatched. The CDR3, as DNA: TGTGCCAGCTCATTATATCGGGACAGGGGGCAGGAGTTCTTC. Its translation: CASSLYRDRGQEFF.

This clonotype has only a few counts. The rearrangement joins TRBV12-3 or TRBV12-4 to TRBJ1-1, with TRBD1 as a possible D gene (5 bases). Trimming stripped 5 bases from V and 4 bases from J, with 14 bases between. The CDR3 length is 14 residues. The CDR3: CASSVRGVLTEAFF. The CDR3 DNA reads TGTGCCAGCAGTGTTAGGGGCGTACTCACTGAAGCTTTCTTT.

The chain links TRBV6-1 to TRBJ1-1; 12 bases map to TRBD1. Germline V gives CDR1 MNHNS, CDR2 SASEGT. V shed 6 bases, J shed 3 bases, and the junction held 5 bases outside the gene matches. The CDR3 totals 15 residues. CDR3 loop: CASRGTGGEDTEAFF. DNA of the CDR3: TGTGCCAGCAGAGGGACAGGGGGCGAGGACACTGAAGCTTTCTTT.

The chain carries TRBV4-2 and TRBJ2-2; D possibly corresponds to TRBD2 (6 bases). The V end was cut by 2 bases, the J end by 0 bases, with 13 bases between. Germline V lookup: CDR1 LGHNA, CDR2 YNFKEQ. The CDR3 loop spans 17 amino acids. The CDR3 sequence: CASSQLRTKTNTGELFF. The CDR3 DNA is TGTGCCAGCAGCCAACTCCGGACTAAGACGAACACCGGGGAGCTGTTTTTT.

This clonotype was detected a few times. The rearrangement links TRBV27 to TRBJ2-3; 12 bases align to TRBD2. V was pared by 6 bases and J by 3 bases, with 7 bases of the junction left unmatched. The length of the CDR3 is 16 residues. The germline V gene encodes CDR1 MNHEY and CDR2 SMNVEV (reference sequence). CDR3 in DNA: TGTGCCAGCAGCCGGACTAGCGGGAAGAGTACAGATACGCAGTATTTT. Its protein product is CASSRTSGKSTDTQYF.

The chain uses TRBV12-3 or TRBV12-4 and TRBJ2-7, with 7 positions matching TRBD2. The CDR3 totals 14 residues. The V segment lost 5 bases and the J segment 2 bases; nucleotides outside the gene matches: 6. This chain's CDR3 is CASSPSGETYEQYF. CDR3 in DNA: TGTGCCAGCAGTCCCAGCGGGGAGACCTACGAGCAGTACTTC.

The V and J genes are TRBV12-3 or TRBV12-4 and TRBJ2-2; the D is unclear. Trimming cost V 4 bases and J 2 bases, with 14 bases left between them. The CDR3 runs to 16 residues. The CDR3 protein is CASSYPFGPNTGELFF. CDR3 sequence (DNA): TGTGCCAGCAGTTACCCGTTTGGGCCCAACACCGGGGAGCTGTTTTTT.

This clonotype was counted at least ten times. The chain links TRBV7-2 to TRBJ2-1; D unresolved. Germline V gene lookup returns CDR1 SGHTA and CDR2 FQGNSA. V gave up 5 bases and J gave up 5 bases, with 10 bases separating them. The CDR3 runs 13 residues. The CDR3 region has the DNA TGTGCCAGCAGCCAGAATCCCCACAATGAGCAGTTCTTC. Encoded protein: CASSQNPHNEQFF. Drawing the rest from reference TRBV7-2 and TRBJ2-1, the complete variable domain is GAGVSQSPSNKVTEKGKDVELRCDPISGHTALYWYRQSLGQGLEFLIYFQGNSAPDKSGLPSDRFSAERTGGSVSTLTIQRTQQEDSAVYLCASSQNPHNEQFFGPGTRLTVL.

This clonotype was seen many times. The V gene is TRBV29-1, the J gene TRBJ1-2, with TRBD1 as a possible D gene (5 bases). Germline CDR1 reads SQVTM; CDR2 reads ANQGSEA. Trimming left V 1 base short and J 12 bases short, with 15 bases between. CDR3 length: 12 residues. The chain's CDR3 is CSVEVSRVEHTF. CDR3 DNA: TGCAGCGTTGAAGTCTCCAGGGTGGAACACACCTTC.

In its sample, this clonotype was seen a few times. CDR3 DNA sequence: TGTGCCACCAGCGCTGGACAAGTTGCAACTAATGAAAAACTGTTTTTT. Translation gives CATSAGQVATNEKLFF. The chain joins TRBV15 to TRBJ1-4; D is possibly TRBD1 (5 bases). The germline gives CDR1 LNHNV, CDR2 YYDKDF (reference sequence). Deletions cut 5 bases from V and 0 bases from J, with 13 bases between. This CDR3 comprises 16 residues.

This clonotype came up a few times. The chain combines TRBV7-9 with TRBJ2-7; perhaps D is TRBD1 or TRBD2 (6 bases each). Trimming stripped 10 bases from V and 7 bases from J, with 17 bases between. The CDR3 has 12 amino acids. CDR1 is SEHNR, CDR2 FQNEAQ, per germline (reference sequence). CDR3 protein: CATSGGLREQYF. The CDR3 DNA follows: TGTGCCACGAGTGGGGGGCTGAGGGAGCAGTACTTC.

V is TRBV11-2 and J is TRBJ1-1; D might be TRBD1 (6 bases). Germline CDR1 is SGHAT and CDR2 is FQNNGV. Trimming stripped 5 bases from V and 7 bases from J, with 14 bases between. CDR3 length equals 13 residues. The CDR3, as DNA: TGTGCCAGCAGCCAGGACAGACGCAGTGAAGCTTTCTTT. It translates to CASSQDRRSEAFF. Combining the CDR3 with reference TRBV11-2 and TRBJ1-1 gives the whole variable domain EAGVAQSPRYKIIEKRQSVAFWCNPISGHATLYWYQQILGQGPKLLIQFQNNGVVDDSQLPKDRFSAERLKGVDSTLKIQPAKLEDSAVYLCASSQDRRSEAFFGQGTRLTVV.

This clonotype was counted between two and nine times. This sequence joins TRBV4-1 and TRBJ1-4; D gene uncertain. Germline-derived CDR1 and CDR2 are MGHRA and YSYEKL. The CDR3 is 13 residues long. V lost 2 bases and J lost 7, with 8 bases in between. The DNA for the CDR3 is TGCGCCAGCAGCCAACTTAGGCGTGAAAAACTGTTTTTT. Translation: CASSQLRREKLFF.

This clonotype came up many times. J is TRBJ1-2 and V is TRBV20-1; 8 bases align to TRBD1. The CDR3 covers 13 residues. Germline CDR1 reads DFQATT; CDR2 reads SNEGSKA (reference sequence). V lost 5 bases and J lost 2; bases outside the gene matches: 4. DNA of the CDR3: TGCAGTGCTTCCGACAGGGGAAACTATGGCTACACCTTC. Translating gives CSASDRGNYGYTF.

V and J are TRBV11-2 and TRBJ2-4; weak D call: TRBD1 (5 bases). Germline CDR1 reads SGHAT; CDR2 reads FQNNGV. This CDR3 has 19 amino acids. The ends were cut back, 2 bases at V and 0 bases at J, with 20 bases in the middle. CDR3 nucleotides: TGTGCCAGCAGCTTAACCCTGACAGTTCCCCGACTAGCCAAAAACATTCAGTACTTC. Protein: CASSLTLTVPRLAKNIQYF.

This clonotype has only a few counts. V gene TRBV4-1 combines with J gene TRBJ1-3; the D gene is possibly TRBD1 (6 bases). The CDR3 consists of 15 residues. Germline V gene lookup returns CDR1 MGHRA and CDR2 YSYEKL. The germline V and J ends were trimmed by 0 bases and 4 bases, with 10 bases remaining between them. For the CDR3, the DNA is TGCGCCAGCAGCCAAGACCGGACAGTGGGAAACACCATATATTTT. This translates into CASSQDRTVGNTIYF.

At least ten counts were recorded for this clonotype. This chain uses TRBV18 with TRBJ2-7, with D maybe TRBD2 (8 bases). Germline CDR1 reads KGHSH; CDR2 reads LQKENI. V lost 6 bases, J lost 12 bases, and 21 bases lay in between. CDR3 length: 13 amino acids. The CDR3 sequence is CASSQGVSGLVYF. The DNA of the CDR3 is TGTGCCAGCTCTCAGGGGGTTTCGGGACTAGTGTACTTC. Full variable domain (rest looked up from reference TRBV18 and TRBJ2-7): NAGVMQNPRHLVRRRGQEARLRCSPMKGHSHVYWYRQLPEEGLKFMVYLQKENIIDESGMPKERFSAEFPKEGPSILRIQQVVRGDSAAYFCASSQGVSGLVYFGPGTRLTVT.

This clonotype was seen only a few times. This chain connects TRBV4-1 to TRBJ1-5, with 9 bases matching TRBD1. This CDR3 is built from 15 residues. Per germline, CDR1 MGHRA and CDR2 YSYEKL. With V trimmed by 1 base and J by 4 bases, 2 bases remained unmatched. The CDR3, as DNA: TGCGCCAGCAGCCAAGTCGGGACAGGGAATCAGCCCCAGCATTTT. Translated, it gives CASSQVGTGNQPQHF.

The V gene is TRBV7-9, the J gene TRBJ2-1; D is uncertain. From germline, CDR1 is SEHNR and CDR2 FQNEAQ (reference sequence). Trimming stripped 6 bases from V and 7 bases from J, with 13 bases between. The CDR3 contains 13 residues. DNA for the CDR3: TGTGCCAGCAGTCCTGAGGCACGGAATGAGCAGTTCTTC. It specifies CASSPEARNEQFF.

The chain is built from TRBV4-1 and TRBJ2-7, with a possible D match to TRBD1 (5 bases). Trimming took 4 bases from V and 3 from J, leaving 16 bases between them. CDR3 length equals 15 residues. The germline V gene has CDR1 MGHRA and CDR2 YSYEKL. The CDR3 coding sequence is TGCGCCAGCAGCCCCTACGACAGTAGCTTCTACGAGCAGTACTTC. Its translation: CASSPYDSSFYEQYF.

This clonotype showed up just a few times. The CDR3: CASLGKGGAFF. The CDR3 DNA follows: TGTGCCAGCCTAGGCAAGGGGGGCGCGTTCTTC. The chain has TRBV6-6 and TRBJ2-1; D assignment may be TRBD1 or TRBD2 (6 bases each). Germline loops: CDR1 MNHNY, CDR2 SVGAGI (reference sequence). There are 11 residues in the CDR3. Trimming pared 8 bases from V and 15 bases from J, leaving 17 bases between.

This clonotype was detected many times. CDR3 region: CASSLALVPEFYGYTF. CDR3 DNA sequence: TGTGCCAGCAGTTTAGCGTTGGTCCCAGAGTTCTATGGCTACACCTTC. The genes are TRBV12-3 or TRBV12-4 and TRBJ1-2; no reliable D call. This CDR3 contains 16 residues. Between the trimmed V and J ends, which lost 0 bases and 4 bases, there was a span of 15 bases.

J is TRBJ2-3 and V is TRBV4-1; 7 bases are shared with TRBD2. Trimming at V came to 1 base and at J to 11 bases, leaving 3 bases not matched to a gene. Germline assignment: CDR1 MGHRA and CDR2 YSYEKL. The CDR3 contains 12 residues. The DNA for the CDR3 is TGCGCCAGCAGCCAAGCCGCGGGGGAGCAGTATTTT. Translating it yields CASSQAAGEQYF.

This clonotype turned up a few times. This sequence joins TRBV5-1 and TRBJ1-5, with TRBD1 matching 8 bases. This CDR3 spans 15 amino acids. Germline trimming cut 0 bases from V and 6 bases from J; bases unmatched to any gene: 5. Germline V gives CDR1 SGHRS, CDR2 YFSETQ. The CDR3 coding sequence is TGCGCCAGCAGCTTGGTCTCAGGGGGCAGTCAGCCCCAGCATTTT. It codes for CASSLVSGGSQPQHF.

This clonotype was seen more than once but under ten times. V is TRBV6-5 and J is TRBJ2-2; 7 nucleotides line up with TRBD2. CDR1 is MNHEY and CDR2 is SVGAGI in the germline V gene. Losses at the gene ends were 0 bases for V and 8 bases for J; bases not matched to a gene: 6. The CDR3 is made up of 15 amino acids. CDR3 DNA: TGTGCCAGCAGTTACTCGAATGGCGGGAGTGGGGAGCTGTTTTTT. It yields the protein CASSYSNGGSGELFF.

CDR3 sequence reads: CASSPGLAGGGELFF. The CDR3 nucleotides read TGTGCCAGCAGCCCCGGACTAGCGGGTGGCGGGGAGCTGTTTTTT. This sequence joins TRBV4-2 and TRBJ2-2, with 11 nucleotides matching TRBD2. The CDR3 contains 15 residues. V trimming: 4 bases; J trimming: 7 bases; junction bases outside the gene matches: 5. The germline CDR1 and CDR2 sequences are LGHNA and YNFKEQ.